A selection of T cell receptor beta chains follows, all from one sample in a study of blood T cell repertoires in COVID-19. Here immunoSEQ multiplex PCR was the method, and the copy in TCRdb shows in-frame clones only, minus some. The sample holds about 160,000 clones; approximately 85% are singletons and the top ten take about 5.8%. Sequenced material: peripheral blood. These receptors all stem from a woman aged 45-60 years with COVID-19, enrolled during active disease. Each CDR3 is given with its conserved first and last residue. D genes are given only for firm matches. A clone size is listed for some rows: how often the clone was seen (once, few, many), or a class if it is expanded.

v_gene,d_gene,len,abundance,j_gene,CDR3aa,CDR3nt
TRBV4-1,-,15,-,TRBJ1-4,CASSQEVTGNEKLFF,TGCGCCAGCAGCCAAGAAGTTACAGGGAATGAAAAACTGTTTTTT
TRBV6-1,TRBD1,14,-,TRBJ1-1,CASSEVPGQGWAFF,TGTGCCAGCAGTGAAGTCCCGGGACAGGGGTGGGCTTTCTTT
TRBV6-1,TRBD2,15,-,TRBJ2-4,CASSEQRGGGNIQYF,TGTGCCAGCAGTGAACAGCGGGGGGGTGGTAACATTCAGTACTTC
TRBV5-1,-,13,-,TRBJ1-2,CASSPTPYYGYTF,TGCGCCAGCAGCCCGACACCCTACTATGGCTACACCTTC
TRBV6-1,TRBD1,16,few,TRBJ1-6,CASSEGHRGYNSPLHF,TGTGCCAGCAGTGAGGGCCACAGGGGGTATAATTCACCCCTCCACTTT
TRBV9,TRBD1,15,-,TRBJ2-7,CASSVTGDAIVEQYF,TGTGCCAGCAGCGTAACAGGGGATGCGATCGTCGAGCAGTACTTC
TRBV28,TRBD2,14,-,TRBJ2-7,CASGSSGTTPEQYF,TGTGCCAGCGGCAGTAGCGGGACGACGCCCGAGCAGTACTTC
TRBV12-5,-,15,-,TRBJ2-3,CASGFQGYSTDTQYF,TGTGCTAGTGGTTTTCAGGGGTACTCCACAGATACGCAGTATTTT
TRBV7-3,-,13,-,TRBJ2-3,CASSPPGSYTQYF,TGTGCCAGCAGCCCCCCGGGATCATATACGCAGTATTTT
TRBV7-6,-,15,-,TRBJ2-2,CASSLGGALAGELFF,TGTGCCAGCAGCTTAGGGGGCGCTTTGGCCGGGGAGCTGTTTTTT
TRBV9,TRBD2,14,-,TRBJ2-7,CASSSVAGTYEQYF,TGTGCCAGCAGCTCAGTAGCGGGCACCTACGAGCAGTACTTC
TRBV4-3,TRBD1,14,-,TRBJ1-6,CASSLGTANSPLHF,TGCGCCAGCAGCCTGGGGACAGCCAATTCACCCCTCCACTTT
TRBV3-1/TRBV3-2,-,12,-,TRBJ2-7,CASSQESYEQYF,TGTGCCAGCAGCCAAGAGAGCTACGAGCAGTACTTC
TRBV5-1,TRBD1,17,-,TRBJ1-2,CASSGGGGASPSYGYTF,TGCGCCAGCAGCGGTGGAGGGGGCGCTTCCCCGAGCTATGGCTACACCTTC
TRBV3-1/TRBV3-2,TRBD1,17,-,TRBJ1-2,CASSQGRTGGLHLGYTF,TGTGCCAGCAGCCAGGGAAGGACAGGGGGCTTGCACCTGGGCTACACCTTC
TRBV23-1,-,16,-,TRBJ2-1,CASSQSLGSTYNEQFF,TGCGCCAGCAGTCAATCGTTGGGGAGTACATACAATGAGCAGTTCTTC
TRBV27,-,14,-,TRBJ2-3,CASSLQQNTDTQYF,TGTGCCAGCAGTTTACAACAGAACACAGATACGCAGTATTTT
TRBV29-1,-,13,-,TRBJ2-7,CSVANRAGYEQYF,TGCAGCGTTGCCAACAGGGCCGGTTACGAGCAGTACTTC
TRBV19,TRBD1,15,-,TRBJ1-4,CASSIAGGAREKLFF,TGTGCCAGTAGTATCGCAGGGGGCGCTAGGGAAAAACTGTTTTTT
TRBV11-2,-,14,-,TRBJ1-2,CASSFEGGSYGYTF,TGTGCCAGCAGCTTTGAAGGGGGAAGCTATGGCTACACCTTC
TRBV3-1/TRBV3-2,-,14,few,TRBJ2-1,CASSLSGQSTRQFF,TGTGCCAGCAGCCTCTCTGGACAGTCAACTCGGCAGTTCTTC
TRBV11-2,-,15,-,TRBJ1-2,CASSFRGDGNYGYTF,TGTGCCAGCAGCTTCAGGGGAGATGGGAACTATGGCTACACCTTC
TRBV7-2,TRBD1,14,-,TRBJ2-5,CASSSTGIQETQYF,TGTGCCAGCAGCTCGACAGGGATACAAGAGACCCAGTACTTC
TRBV18,-,15,-,TRBJ1-6,CASSIYRVNNSPLHF,TGTGCCAGCTCTATCTACCGGGTAAATAATTCACCCCTCCACTTT
TRBV28,-,12,-,TRBJ2-7,CASSLLSNEQYF,TGTGCCAGCAGTTTATTGTCAAACGAGCAGTACTTC
TRBV28,-,16,-,TRBJ1-6,CASSSGGGVINSPLHF,TGTGCCAGCAGTTCTGGGGGAGGAGTGATTAATTCACCCCTCCACTTT
TRBV6-5,TRBD1,15,-,TRBJ2-7,CASSYLSRTGNEQYF,TGTGCCAGCAGTTACTTGTCTAGGACAGGGAACGAGCAGTACTTC
TRBV29-1,-,17,-,TRBJ1-2,CSVESVVAGAANYGYTF,TGCAGCGTTGAATCGGTAGTAGCGGGGGCAGCCAACTATGGCTACACCTTC
TRBV2,-,15,-,TRBJ2-1,CASNQDFSSYNEQFF,TGTGCCAGCAATCAGGACTTTTCCTCCTACAATGAGCAGTTCTTC
TRBV11-2,-,13,-,TRBJ1-6,CASSFGEDSPLHF,TGTGCCAGCAGCTTTGGGGAGGATTCACCCCTCCACTTT
TRBV24-1,-,15,-,TRBJ1-4,CATSDPGGGAEKLFF,TGTGCCACCAGTGATCCAGGAGGGGGGGCTGAAAAACTGTTTTTT
TRBV27,TRBD1,15,-,TRBJ2-6,CASGTGISGANVLTF,TGTGCCAGCGGGACAGGGATCTCTGGGGCCAACGTCCTGACTTTC
TRBV6-2/TRBV6-3,-,15,-,TRBJ1-6,CASSYSWGPNSPLHF,TGTGCCAGCAGTTACTCGTGGGGGCCCAATTCACCCCTCCACTTT
TRBV30,-,15,-,TRBJ1-5,CASRWGIYSNQPQHF,TGTGCCTCCCGATGGGGCATTTATAGCAATCAGCCCCAGCATTTT
TRBV10-3,TRBD1,14,-,TRBJ2-7,CAISTGTGGYEQYF,TGTGCCATCAGTACCGGGACAGGGGGGTACGAGCAGTACTTC
TRBV15,TRBD1,16,-,TRBJ1-5,CATSRDWGQSNQPQHF,TGTGCCACCAGCAGAGATTGGGGACAGTCAAATCAGCCCCAGCATTTT
TRBV6-5,-,12,-,TRBJ2-7,CASSPRVGEQYF,TGTGCCAGCAGCCCCAGGGTGGGCGAGCAGTACTTC
TRBV23-1,-,15,-,TRBJ1-2,CASSHTQGTSYGYTF,TGCGCCAGCAGTCATACACAGGGAACTAGCTATGGCTACACCTTC
TRBV7-2,-,15,-,TRBJ2-3,CASSLAISGTDTQYF,TGTGCCAGCAGCTTAGCGATTAGCGGTACAGATACGCAGTATTTT
TRBV6-2/TRBV6-3,-,17,few,TRBJ1-5,CASSPNPNRQSWQPQHF,TGTGCCAGCAGTCCCAACCCCAACAGACAGTCTTGGCAGCCCCAGCATTTT
TRBV30,-,14,-,TRBJ1-5,CAHNQKEGGEPQHF,TGTGCACACAACCAAAAGGAAGGGGGAGAGCCCCAGCATTTT
TRBV7-9,TRBD2,13,-,TRBJ2-4,CASSSIPGGVQYF,TGTGCCAGCAGCTCGATTCCGGGAGGAGTTCAGTACTTC
TRBV10-3,-,14,-,TRBJ1-4,CAIRPDTADEKLFF,TGTGCCATCAGACCGGACACCGCGGATGAAAAACTGTTTTTT
TRBV12-5,-,12,-,TRBJ2-3,CASGSQSDTQYF,TGTGCTAGTGGTTCACAGTCAGATACGCAGTATTTT
TRBV2,TRBD2,17,-,TRBJ2-3,CASRGRLAGELTDTQYF,TGTGCCAGCAGGGGGAGACTAGCGGGGGAACTCACAGATACGCAGTATTTT
TRBV30,TRBD2,20,-,TRBJ2-5,CAWKARLGSGGRRDQETQYF,TGTGCCTGGAAAGCTCGTCTGGGTAGCGGGGGGCGGAGGGACCAAGAGACCCAGTACTTC
TRBV7-2,-,17,-,TRBJ1-2,CASGTLGRRHSFYGYTF,TGTGCCAGCGGTACGTTGGGCCGACGACACTCCTTCTATGGCTACACCTTC
TRBV28,-,13,-,TRBJ2-1,CASRASWGHEQFF,TGTGCCAGCAGAGCGTCTTGGGGCCATGAGCAGTTCTTC
TRBV4-2,TRBD1,18,-,TRBJ1-5,CASSQDWGGQGDRQPQHF,TGTGCCAGCAGCCAAGATTGGGGGGGACAGGGCGACCGTCAGCCCCAGCATTTT
TRBV6-5,TRBD1,15,-,TRBJ1-5,CASSTTGGDDQPQHF,TGTGCCAGCAGTACGACAGGGGGTGACGATCAGCCCCAGCATTTT
TRBV7-3,-,16,-,TRBJ2-3,CASSPQAGASTDTQYF,TGTGCCAGCAGCCCTCAGGCGGGGGCCAGCACAGATACGCAGTATTTT
TRBV3-1/TRBV3-2,-,15,-,TRBJ1-1,CASSQGEASWTEAFF,TGTGCCAGCAGCCAGGGTGAGGCCAGCTGGACTGAAGCTTTCTTT
TRBV29-1,TRBD1,14,-,TRBJ2-2,CSVREGQGTGELFF,TGCAGCGTACGTGAGGGACAGGGGACCGGGGAGCTGTTTTTT
TRBV6-5,TRBD1,14,-,TRBJ1-4,CASRMDRAVEKLFF,TGTGCCAGCAGGATGGACAGGGCGGTTGAAAAACTGTTTTTT
TRBV6-2/TRBV6-3,TRBD1,15,-,TRBJ2-1,CASSPTGPSYNEQFF,TGTGCCAGCAGTCCGACAGGGCCCTCCTACAATGAGCAGTTCTTC
TRBV10-3,-,15,-,TRBJ1-2,CAITEAREGYYGYTF,TGTGCCATCACCGAAGCAAGAGAGGGATACTATGGCTACACCTTC
TRBV28,-,14,-,TRBJ2-2,CASTGGGITGELFF,TGTGCCAGCACAGGAGGGGGCATCACCGGGGAGCTGTTTTTT
TRBV6-5,-,15,-,TRBJ2-1,CASSYSARGMDEQFF,TGTGCCAGCAGTTACTCGGCAAGGGGCATGGATGAGCAGTTCTTC